This paragraph covers one T cell receptor beta chain sequence. In the authors' methods: Nucleated cell counts were estimated from reference gene primer amplification. Sequencing was performed with immunoSEQ multiplex PCR; in TCRdb, only in-frame clones are kept and a portion is missing. That table is the source of V, J and clone size, and D and trimming were worked out from the DNA. The table records around 250,000 clones, around nine tenths of them present only once. The germline CDR1 and CDR2 sequences are SGHNT and YYREEE (reference sequence). The CDR3 extends over 16 amino acids. The junction had 13 bases not matched to a gene; V was cut back by 8 bases and J by 2 bases. The sample belongs to a study of blood T cell repertoires in COVID-19. Study context: Samples representing acute and convalescent COVID-19 were sourced from the United States, Italy and Spain. PBMCs, B-cell-depleted T cells, or T cells were the source of the cDNA or gDNA that made up the material.

The rearrangement joins TRBV5-4 to TRBJ2-3; 8 positions agree with TRBD2. This clonotype was obtained from a man aged 35-49 years with active or convalescent COVID-19. Sequenced: peripheral blood. The CDR3 DNA reads TGTGCCAGTCAATTGTGGCCGGGGGGGCTCACAGATACGCAGTATTTT. Amino acid sequence: CASQLWPGGLTDTQYF. Full variable domain (rest looked up from reference TRBV5-4 and TRBJ2-3): ETGVTQSPTHLIKTRGQQVTLRCSSQSGHNTVSWYQQALGQGPQFIFQYYREEENGRGNFPPRFSGLQFPNYSSELNVNALELDDSALYLCASQLWPGGLTDTQYFGPGTRLTVL.